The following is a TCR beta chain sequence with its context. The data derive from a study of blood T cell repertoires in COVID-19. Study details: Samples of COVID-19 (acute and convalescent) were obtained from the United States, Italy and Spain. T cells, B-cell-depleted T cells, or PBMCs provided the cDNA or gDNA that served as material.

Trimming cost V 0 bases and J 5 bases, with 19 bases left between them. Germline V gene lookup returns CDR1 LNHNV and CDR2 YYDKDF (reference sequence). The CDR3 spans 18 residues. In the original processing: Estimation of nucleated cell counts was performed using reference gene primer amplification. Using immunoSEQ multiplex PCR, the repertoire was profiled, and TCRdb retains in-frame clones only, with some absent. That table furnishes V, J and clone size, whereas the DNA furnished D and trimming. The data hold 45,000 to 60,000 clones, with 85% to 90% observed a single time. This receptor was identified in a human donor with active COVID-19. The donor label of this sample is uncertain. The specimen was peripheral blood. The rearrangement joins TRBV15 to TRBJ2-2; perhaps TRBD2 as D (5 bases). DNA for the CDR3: TGTGCCACCAGCAGAGATCATTCTCGGGGATCGGGTACCGGGGAGCTGTTTTTT. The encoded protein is CATSRDHSRGSGTGELFF. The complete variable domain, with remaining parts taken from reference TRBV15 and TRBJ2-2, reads DAMVIQNPRYQVTQFGKPVTLSCSQTLNHNVMYWYQQKSSQAPKLLFHYYDKDFNNEADTPDNFQSRRPNTSFCFLDIRSPGLGDTAMYLCATSRDHSRGSGTGELFFGEGSRLTVL.